Sequencing of this TCR beta chain was carried out in a study of blood T cell repertoires in COVID-19. The CDR3 length is 15 residues. CDR1 and CDR2 from the germline V gene are LGHDT and YNNKEL (reference sequence). V shed 0 bases and J shed 6 bases, with 15 bases lying between them. Only in-frame clones appear in the TCRdb table, and some are missing; sequencing was by immunoSEQ multiplex PCR. The sample holds approximately 210,000 clones; around 88% are singletons and the top ten take about 8.1%. The sequenced sample consisted of peripheral blood. The sequence was collected from a woman between 45 and 65 years old with acute or convalescent COVID-19. The genes are TRBV3-1 (or the pseudogene TRBV3-2) and TRBJ2-7; the D gene is possibly TRBD2 (5 bases). This CDR3 is CASSQEIAPRGEQYF. In DNA form, the CDR3 reads TGTGCCAGCAGCCAAGAAATAGCCCCTCGGGGCGAGCAGTACTTC.